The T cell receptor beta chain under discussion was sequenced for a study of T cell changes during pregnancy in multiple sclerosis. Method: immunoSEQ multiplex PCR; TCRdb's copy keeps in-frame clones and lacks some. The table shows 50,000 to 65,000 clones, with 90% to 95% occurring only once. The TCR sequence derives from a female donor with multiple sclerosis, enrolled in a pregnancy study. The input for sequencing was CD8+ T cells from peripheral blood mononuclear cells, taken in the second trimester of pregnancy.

CDR3 in amino acids: CSARAEKLFF. CDR3 nucleotides: TGCAGTGCTAGGGCAGAAAAACTGTTTTTT. V and J are TRBV20-1 and TRBJ1-4; unclear D gene. This CDR3 has 10 amino acids. Trimming took 3 bases from V and 8 from J, leaving 4 bases between them. Germline lookup yields CDR1 DFQATT and CDR2 SNEGSKA (reference sequence).